The 27 T cell receptor beta chains presented below share a single source sample, sequenced in a study of low-dose radiotherapy and immunotherapy resistance in tumors. Covering alpha and beta chains, TRAV- and TRBV-specific primers were used for the first-strand cDNA. The authors ran around 20 PCR cycles to amplify TCRs with a constant-region primer and V-primer adapter. TCRdb analysed the reads with MiXCR anew, one entry per CDR3 protein. This table has tens of thousands of distinct CDR3 sequences, about a third appearing once. Time point given: before trial treatment. Sequencing used PBMCs, obtained before treatment. The receptors derive from a female donor with ovarian cancer.

This clonotype showed up many times. The gene calls are TRBV12-3 or TRBV12-4 and TRBJ1-3; 8 bases align to TRBD1. The V segment lost 6 bases and the J segment 1 base; nucleotides outside the gene matches: 8. The CDR3 has 16 amino acids. In DNA form, the CDR3 reads TGTGCCAGCAGCAACGGACAGGGCAGATCTGGAAACACCATATATTTT. Its protein is CASSNGQGRSGNTIYF.

In this sample, this clonotype turned up many times. V is TRBV12-3 or TRBV12-4 and J is TRBJ1-2; a possible D gene is TRBD1 (6 bases). This CDR3 contains 14 residues. V lost 1 base to trimming and J lost 7 bases, with 13 bases between them. The chain's CDR3 is CASSLGAGVAGYTF. The CDR3 bases are TGTGCCAGCAGTTTAGGGGCAGGGGTGGCTGGCTACACCTTC.

This clonotype is labeled medium-sized. This chain uses TRBV5-5 with TRBJ2-3; D is undetermined. This CDR3 comprises 12 residues. CDR1 and CDR2 from the germline V gene are SGHKS and YYEKEE (reference sequence). Trimming took 0 bases from V and 2 from J, leaving 1 base between them. The CDR3 coding sequence is TGTGCCAGCAGCTTGGCCACAGATACGCAGTATTTT. Its protein is CASSLATDTQYF.

The chain carries TRBV13 and TRBJ2-1, with TRBD2 identical over 11 bases. This CDR3 has 17 residues. After removal of 4 bases from V and 2 bases from J, the junction contained 7 bases not matched to a gene. Germline assignment: CDR1 PRHDT and CDR2 FYEKMQ (reference sequence). CDR3 DNA sequence: TGTGCCAGCAGCTCACCCTTAGCGGGAGGGACCTACAATGAGCAGTTCTTC. Protein: CASSSPLAGGTYNEQFF.

This clonotype has ten or more counts. V gene TRBV7-2 combines with J gene TRBJ1-1; tentative D call: TRBD1 (6 bases). V was trimmed by 7 bases and J by 4 bases, leaving 16 bases between them. The CDR3 runs to 14 residues. Germline V gene sequence: CDR1 SGHTA, CDR2 FQGNSA. The CDR3 bases are TGTGCCAGCAACACCGACAGGCGATCCACTGAAGCTTTCTTT. It specifies CASNTDRRSTEAFF.

This clonotype was observed at least ten times. The genes are TRBV30 and TRBJ1-4; possible D gene TRBD1, 5 bases. The CDR3 extends over 13 amino acids. Germline CDR1 reads GTSNPN; CDR2 reads SVGIG (reference sequence). V shed 1 base and J shed 5 bases, with 8 bases lying between them. The CDR3 region has the DNA TGTGCCTGGAGTGGACAGTTAAATGAAAAACTGTTTTTT. This encodes CAWSGQLNEKLFF.

The chain links TRBV28 to TRBJ2-7, with D unclear. The CDR3 is made up of 12 amino acids. Trimming removed 6 bases at V and 2 bases at J, with 8 bases between. The germline V gene has CDR1 MDHEN and CDR2 SYDVKM. The CDR3 DNA is TGTGCCAGCAGGGAAGGTCCCTACGAGCAGTACTTC. Protein sequence: CASREGPYEQYF.

This clonotype was counted at least ten times. The rearrangement joins TRBV19 to TRBJ2-5; the match to TRBD1 covers 7 bases. V gave up 3 bases and J gave up 4 bases; unmatched junction bases: 8. The CDR3 totals 15 residues. Germline CDR1 reads LNHDA; CDR2 reads SQIVND (reference sequence). This chain's CDR3 is CASSMQGGRGETQYF. The CDR3, as DNA: TGTGCCAGTAGTATGCAAGGGGGCCGGGGAGAGACCCAGTACTTC.

This clonotype was recorded many times. The genes are TRBV29-1 and TRBJ1-1; D ambiguous. V gave up 4 bases and J gave up 6 bases, with 9 bases separating them. Germline assignment: CDR1 SQVTM and CDR2 ANQGSEA. The length of the CDR3 is 11 residues. CDR3 nucleotide sequence: TGCAGCGTTGCGTCCGGTCCTGAAGCTTTCTTT. Translating it yields CSVASGPEAFF. Supplemented by reference TRBV29-1 and TRBJ1-1, the full variable domain reads SAVISQKPSRDICQRGTSLTIQCQVDSQVTMMFWYRQQPGQSLTLIATANQGSEATYESGFVIDKFPISRPNLTFSTLTVSNMSPEDSSIYLCSVASGPEAFFGQGTRLTVV.

The chain has TRBV12-3 or TRBV12-4 and TRBJ2-1; 14 nucleotides agree with TRBD2. Unmatched junction bases numbered 9, after V lost 4 bases and J lost 10 bases. This CDR3 contains 16 residues. DNA of the CDR3: TGTGCCAGCAGTTCCCAAGGACTAGCGGGAGGAAAAGAGCAGTTCTTC. Translation: CASSSQGLAGGKEQFF.

This clonotype has only one observation. This probably arose from a read error, given a far larger clone one base away. This chain links TRBV24-1 with TRBJ2-3; 7 bases agree with TRBD1. CDR1 and CDR2 (germline): KGHDR, SFDVKD. The CDR3 has 14 residues. The V segment lost 4 bases and the J segment 3 bases; nucleotides outside the gene matches: 3. Written as DNA, the CDR3 is TGTGCCACCAGTGAAGACAGGGTAACAGATACGCAGTATTTT. Its protein product is CATSEDRVTDTQYF.

The sample holds many counts of this clonotype. V and J are TRBV15 and TRBJ2-7; D remains unclear. Trimming shortened V by 4 bases and J by 4 bases, and 11 bases separated the two germline ends. This CDR3 region has 13 residues. The germline gives CDR1 LNHNV, CDR2 YYDKDF (reference sequence). CDR3 DNA: TGTGCCACCAGCAAAGAGAAGGGTTACGAGCAGTACTTC. Translated: CATSKEKGYEQYF. Full variable domain (outside the CDR3, taken from reference TRBV15 and TRBJ2-7): DAMVIQNPRYQVTQFGKPVTLSCSQTLNHNVMYWYQQKSSQAPKLLFHYYDKDFNNEADTPDNFQSRRPNTSFCFLDIRSPGLGDTAMYLCATSKEKGYEQYFGPGTRLTVT.

This clonotype was observed at least ten times. CDR3 nucleotides: TGTGCCAGCAGAACGGGACAACAGAACACCGGGGAGCTGTTTTTT. This sequence encodes CASRTGQQNTGELFF. The V and J genes are TRBV6-2 or TRBV6-3 and TRBJ2-2, with D possibly being TRBD1 (6 bases). The CDR3 spans 15 residues. Germline V CDR1 and CDR2: MNHEY, SVGEGT. Deletions cut 6 bases from V and 1 base from J, with 12 bases between.

This clonotype was seen repeatedly, ten times or more. The chain carries TRBV7-2 and TRBJ2-7; D ambiguous. In germline, CDR1 is SGHTA, CDR2 FQGNSA. Trimming removed 3 bases from V and 4 bases from J, with 10 bases in between. The CDR3 contains 13 residues. CDR3 sequence (DNA): TGTGCCAGCAGCTTGGTTAGCCAGTACGAGCAGTACTTC. It encodes CASSLVSQYEQYF.

This clonotype appeared many times. The chain combines TRBV30 with TRBJ1-1; D remains ambiguous. Trimming left V 1 base short and J 2 bases short, with 11 bases between. CDR3 length: 14 amino acids. Germline V gives CDR1 GTSNPN, CDR2 SVGIG (reference sequence). CDR3 sequence reads: CAWSAGGPNTEAFF. The CDR3 DNA reads TGTGCCTGGAGTGCGGGAGGCCCAAACACTGAAGCTTTCTTT. Filled out from reference TRBV30 and TRBJ1-1, the complete variable domain reads SQTIHQWPATLVQPVGSPLSLECTVEGTSNPNLYWYRQAAGRGLQLLFYSVGIGQISSEVPQNLSASRPQDRQFILSSKKLLLSDSGFYLCAWSAGGPNTEAFFGQGTRLTVV.

This clonotype appeared a few times. The gene calls are TRBV29-1 and TRBJ2-7; maybe TRBD1 (6 bases). This CDR3 has 14 residues. The ends were cut back, 1 base at V and 12 bases at J, with 22 bases in the middle. The V gene's germline CDR1 is SQVTM and CDR2 ANQGSEA. CDR3 sequence: CSVEAERTEASAYF. The CDR3 DNA sequence: TGCAGCGTTGAAGCTGAGCGGACAGAAGCTTCCGCGTACTTC.

This clonotype was seen at least ten times. This chain uses TRBV9 with TRBJ1-3; D gene ambiguous. Germline assignment: CDR1 SGDLS and CDR2 YYNGEE. Trimming stripped 2 bases from V and 0 bases from J, with 6 bases between. This CDR3 comprises 14 residues. CDR3 DNA: TGTGCCAGCAGCGTTGCTAGCTCTGGAAACACCATATATTTT. Translated, it gives CASSVASSGNTIYF.

This clonotype occurred a few times. The chain combines TRBV7-8 with TRBJ2-7, with TRBD2 as a possible D gene (5 bases). V was trimmed by 4 bases and J by 7 bases, leaving 17 bases between them. CDR3 length equals 14 residues. Germline CDR1 SGHVS, CDR2 FQNEAQ. CDR3 coding DNA: TGTGCCAGCAGCTCCCGGACTTTAGTGGGGGAGCAGTACTTC. This codes for CASSSRTLVGEQYF.

This clonotype came up many times. V usage is TRBV10-3 and J usage is TRBJ2-3; 8 nucleotides agree with TRBD2. V shed 6 bases and J 4 bases; nucleotides not matched to a gene: 9. Germline CDR1 reads ENHRY; CDR2 reads SYGVKD. This CDR3 region has 15 residues. The CDR3 spells CAISAQAGVADTQYF. CDR3 bases: TGTGCCATCAGCGCCCAAGCGGGAGTAGCAGATACGCAGTATTTT.

This clonotype was seen more than once but under ten times. V gene TRBV6-2 or TRBV6-3 combines with J gene TRBJ2-2; 8 nucleotides align to TRBD2. Germline V gene lookup returns CDR1 MNHEY and CDR2 SVGEGT. J gave up 6 bases and V 0 bases, and 6 bases lay outside the gene matches. CDR3 length: 16 amino acids. The CDR3 nucleotides read TGTGCCAGCAGTTACTCCGCGGGAGGAAGGGCCGGGGAGCTGTTTTTT. This gives the protein CASSYSAGGRAGELFF.

This clonotype was seen repeatedly, ten times or more. The CDR3 DNA is TGCGCCAGCAGCTTGGTCGGCAGGGTGGAGGGCTACACCTTC. This codes for CASSLVGRVEGYTF. V gene TRBV5-1 combines with J gene TRBJ1-2, with D possibly being TRBD1 (5 bases). This CDR3 region has 14 residues. V shed 0 bases and J shed 8 bases, with 14 bases lying between them. CDR1 is SGHRS, CDR2 YFSETQ, per germline.

In this sample, this clonotype turned up many times. This chain uses TRBV11-1 with TRBJ2-2; D is uncertain. Germline-derived CDR1 and CDR2 are SGHAT and FQDESV (reference sequence). The CDR3 contains 15 residues. Trimming stripped 5 bases from V and 4 bases from J, with 14 bases between. The CDR3 is CASSHRRTITGELFF. The CDR3 DNA sequence: TGTGCCAGCAGCCACCGCCGAACCATCACCGGGGAGCTGTTTTTT.

This clonotype was observed many times. This sequence joins TRBV6-1 and TRBJ1-5, with D tentatively TRBD1 (5 bases). The V end was cut by 3 bases, the J end by 2 bases, with 14 bases between. The CDR3 is made up of 16 amino acids. Germline V gives CDR1 MNHNS, CDR2 SASEGT. The CDR3 DNA is TGTGCCAGCAGTGATGACGCAGGGAGCGGCAATCAGCCCCAGCATTTT. Translating it yields CASSDDAGSGNQPQHF.

This clonotype was found many times. The V call is TRBV6-2 or TRBV6-3, the J call TRBJ2-1; no reliable D call. This CDR3 contains 13 residues. V was cut by 0 bases and J by 5 bases, with 5 bases left in between. Germline V gene sequence: CDR1 MNHEY, CDR2 SVGEGT. CDR3: CASSYSNNNEQFF. In DNA form, the CDR3 reads TGTGCCAGCAGTTACTCGAATAACAATGAGCAGTTCTTC.

This clonotype occurred many times. J is TRBJ1-6 and V is TRBV12-3 or TRBV12-4, with a tentative D call TRBD1 (6 bases). This CDR3 contains 16 residues. The V gene lost 8 bases and the J gene lost 0 bases, with 14 bases spanning the gap. CDR3 sequence reads: CASSYLGGSYNSPLHF. CDR3 in DNA: TGTGCCAGCTCATATTTAGGGGGCTCCTATAATTCACCCCTCCACTTT.

This clonotype appeared a few times. The rearrangement links TRBV29-1 to TRBJ2-1; D might be TRBD1 or TRBD2, each matching 6 bases. The V end was cut by 0 bases, the J end by 9 bases, with 21 bases between. CDR1 is SQVTM, CDR2 ANQGSEA, per germline. The CDR3 totals 16 residues. The CDR3, as DNA: TGCAGCGTTGAAGAGAGGGGGTTGGTACTAGCCGGTGAGCAGTTCTTC. Its translation: CSVEERGLVLAGEQFF.

With regard to this clonotype: It differs at one base from a far larger clone, so likely a read error. The V and J genes are TRBV29-1 and TRBJ2-5; either TRBD1 or TRBD2 may supply D (5 bases each). Germline lookup yields CDR1 SQVTM and CDR2 ANQGSEA. The CDR3 extends over 14 amino acids. V lost 5 bases and J 11 bases, leaving 24 bases between the germline ends. The DNA of the CDR3 is TGCAGCGTTCCAGGGTCAGGGACCTACAATGAGCAGTACTTC. It codes for CSVPGSGTYNEQYF.